Included here is one T cell receptor beta chain sequence, with context. The antigen remains unidentified. V trimming: 7 bases; J trimming: 1 base; junction bases outside the gene matches: 16. There are 18 residues in the CDR3. CDR1 is MNHEY, CDR2 SMNVEV, per germline (reference sequence). These data originate in a study of prognosis after radiotherapy for stage I lung cancer. Study-level background: The patient group consisted of approximately 14 men and roughly 6 women whose ages spanned 53 to 84, median approximately 78 years.

Template was genomic DNA; TCR beta CDR3 amplified in two multiplex PCR rounds. The use of primers specific to each TRBV and TRBJ gene characterized first-round PCR. Each CDR3 protein is one row after TCRdb ran MiXCR on the multiplex PCR reads. The data hold about 20,000 distinct CDR3 sequences, with 44% observed a single time. Study-level results: The tumor specificity of expanded TCR clones remained undetermined.

The clonotype originates from a donor over 45 with non-small cell lung cancer. The V and J genes are TRBV27 and TRBJ2-3, with TRBD2 matching over 8 bases. The sequencing used PBMCs, collected before or after stereotactic body radiation therapy (not recorded which). CDR3 bases: TGTGCCAGCACCAACACGGGACTAGAGGGGCCCCGCACAGATACGCAGTATTTT. Protein: CASTNTGLEGPRTDTQYF.